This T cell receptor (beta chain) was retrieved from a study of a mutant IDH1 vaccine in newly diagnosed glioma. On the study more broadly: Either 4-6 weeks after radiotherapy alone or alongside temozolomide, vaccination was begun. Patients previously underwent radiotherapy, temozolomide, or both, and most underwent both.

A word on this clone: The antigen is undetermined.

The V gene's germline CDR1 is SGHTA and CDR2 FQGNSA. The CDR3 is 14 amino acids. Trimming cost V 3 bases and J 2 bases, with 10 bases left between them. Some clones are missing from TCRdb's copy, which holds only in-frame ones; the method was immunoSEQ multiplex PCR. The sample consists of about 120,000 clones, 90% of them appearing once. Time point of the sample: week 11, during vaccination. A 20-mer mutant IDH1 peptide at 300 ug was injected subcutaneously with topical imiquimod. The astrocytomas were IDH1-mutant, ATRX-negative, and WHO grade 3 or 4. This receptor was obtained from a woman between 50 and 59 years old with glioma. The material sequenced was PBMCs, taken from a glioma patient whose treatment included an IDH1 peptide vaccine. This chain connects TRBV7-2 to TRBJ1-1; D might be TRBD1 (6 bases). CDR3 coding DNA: TGTGCCAGCAGCTTTTTAGGGGGAAACACTGAAGCTTTCTTT. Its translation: CASSFLGGNTEAFF. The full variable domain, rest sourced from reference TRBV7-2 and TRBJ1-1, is GAGVSQSPSNKVTEKGKDVELRCDPISGHTALYWYRQSLGQGLEFLIYFQGNSAPDKSGLPSDRFSAERTGGSVSTLTIQRTQQEDSAVYLCASSFLGGNTEAFFGQGTRLTVV.